The next 5 T cell receptor beta chains were all read from a single sample in a study of early T cells in non-severe SARS-CoV-2 infection. TCRdb independently ran MiXCR on the 5' RACE reads; one entry per CDR3 protein. The sample has approximately 66,000 distinct CDR3 sequences; about 13% are singletons. Specimen: whole blood. Receptors were obtained from an adult who was a healthcare worker with PCR-confirmed SARS-CoV-2 infection or an uninfected control (not recorded which).

The chain recombines TRBV14 with TRBJ1-2, with a tentative D call TRBD1 (5 bases). Germline V lookup: CDR1 SGHDN, CDR2 FVKESK. The CDR3 runs to 14 residues. V shed 5 bases and J shed 0 bases, with 10 bases lying between them. The CDR3 spells CASSRGLTNYGYTF. The CDR3 DNA sequence: TGTGCCAGCAGCAGGGGCCTGACTAACTATGGCTACACCTTC.

There are many counts of this clonotype. V gene TRBV29-1 combines with J gene TRBJ2-2, with no clear D. The V gene lost 4 bases and the J gene lost 0 bases, with 9 bases spanning the gap. Looked up from germline, CDR1 is SQVTM and CDR2 is ANQGSEA. The CDR3 is 14 amino acids. The CDR3 bases are TGCAGCGTTGGTGGCTTCGCGAACACCGGGGAGCTGTTTTTT. This codes for CSVGGFANTGELFF.

This clonotype was seen at least ten times. The chain carries TRBV15 and TRBJ2-1; no firm D call. Germline CDR1 and CDR2: LNHNV and YYDKDF (reference sequence). The CDR3 is 13 amino acids. The germline V and J ends were trimmed by 1 base and 10 bases, with 11 bases remaining between them. This chain's CDR3 is CATSRGQDEEQFF. In DNA, the CDR3 is TGTGCCACCAGCAGAGGTCAGGATGAGGAGCAGTTCTTC.

This clonotype came up many times. CDR3 DNA: TGCAGTCAGGCGAGTGGCAATCAGCCCCAGCATTTT. Encoded protein: CSQASGNQPQHF. The rearrangement uses TRBV29-1 and TRBJ1-5; no firm D call. The CDR3 is made up of 12 amino acids. Germline V gives CDR1 SQVTM, CDR2 ANQGSEA.

This clonotype was counted between two and nine times. This chain joins TRBV5-1 and TRBJ2-2; D is perhaps TRBD2 (6 bases). The V gene's germline CDR1 is SGHRS and CDR2 YFSETQ. The CDR3 is 15 amino acids. V was clipped by 1 base and J by 6 bases, with 13 bases between them. CDR3 DNA sequence: TGCGCCAGCAGCTTGTCTGGGACTGCGTCCGGGGAGCTGTTTTTT. It codes for CASSLSGTASGELFF.